This T cell receptor (beta chain) was profiled in a study of graft-versus-host responses after intestinal transplantation. Libraries were prepared by immunoSEQ multiplex PCR; TCRdb keeps only in-frame clonotypes and omits some of them. The table records around 100,000 clones, roughly 93% of them present only once. General observations from the study: GvH clones turned up in recipient marrow; some had shown up first in ileum or blood.

Points on this clone: The antigen is undetermined.

Trimming took 10 bases from V and 5 from J, leaving 12 bases between them. The CDR3 loop spans 11 amino acids. CDR1 is LNHDA and CDR2 is SQIVND in the germline V gene (reference sequence). The sample here was unstimulated CD8+ T cells sorted from spleen or lymph node cells, taken before intestinal transplant. This chain links TRBV19 with TRBJ2-7; D ambiguous. This clonotype was obtained from a human donor who received an intestinal transplant. CDR3 in amino acids: CATANLDEQYF. The CDR3, as DNA: TGTGCCACCGCAAACCTGGACGAGCAGTACTTC.